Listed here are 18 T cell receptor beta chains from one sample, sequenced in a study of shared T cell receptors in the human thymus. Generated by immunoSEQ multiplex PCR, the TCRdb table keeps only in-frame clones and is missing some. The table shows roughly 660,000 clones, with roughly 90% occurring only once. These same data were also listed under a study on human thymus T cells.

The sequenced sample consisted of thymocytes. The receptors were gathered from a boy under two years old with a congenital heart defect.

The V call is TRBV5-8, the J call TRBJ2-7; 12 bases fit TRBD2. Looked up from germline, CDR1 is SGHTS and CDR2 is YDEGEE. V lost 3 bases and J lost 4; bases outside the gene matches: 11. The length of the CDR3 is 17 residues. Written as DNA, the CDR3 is TGTGCCAGCAGCTCCTCCCGACTAGCGGGAGAGGGTTACGAGCAGTACTTC. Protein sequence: CASSSSRLAGEGYEQYF.

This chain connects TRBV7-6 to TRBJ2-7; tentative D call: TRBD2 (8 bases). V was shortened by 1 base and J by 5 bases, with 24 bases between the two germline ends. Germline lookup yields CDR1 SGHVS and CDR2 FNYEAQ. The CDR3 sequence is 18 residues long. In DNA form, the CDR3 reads TGTGCCAGCAGCTTAGGAGGGACAGCAAGGACTAGCTGGGACGAGCAGTACTTC. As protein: CASSLGGTARTSWDEQYF.

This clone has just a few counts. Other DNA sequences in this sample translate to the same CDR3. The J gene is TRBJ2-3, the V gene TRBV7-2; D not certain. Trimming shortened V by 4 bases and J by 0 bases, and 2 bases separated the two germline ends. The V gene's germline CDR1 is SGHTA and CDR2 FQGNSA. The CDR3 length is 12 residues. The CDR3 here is CASSSSTDTQYF. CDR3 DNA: TGTGCCAGCAGCTCTAGCACAGATACGCAGTATTTT.

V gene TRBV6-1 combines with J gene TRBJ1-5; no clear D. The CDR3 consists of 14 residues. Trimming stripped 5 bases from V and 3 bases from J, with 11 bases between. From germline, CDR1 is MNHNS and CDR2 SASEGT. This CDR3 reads CASSPRTHNQPQHF. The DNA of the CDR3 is TGTGCCAGCAGTCCGAGGACTCACAATCAGCCCCAGCATTTT.

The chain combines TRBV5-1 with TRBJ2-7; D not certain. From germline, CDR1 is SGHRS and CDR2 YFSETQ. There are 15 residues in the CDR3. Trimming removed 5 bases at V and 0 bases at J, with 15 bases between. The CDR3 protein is CASRAAKSGSYEQYF. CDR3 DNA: TGCGCCAGCAGGGCAGCGAAGTCGGGCTCCTACGAGCAGTACTTC.

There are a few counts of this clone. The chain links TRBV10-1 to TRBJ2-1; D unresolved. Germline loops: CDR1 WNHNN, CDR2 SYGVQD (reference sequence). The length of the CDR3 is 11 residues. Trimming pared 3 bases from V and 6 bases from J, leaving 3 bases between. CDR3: CASSDLNEQFF. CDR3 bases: TGCGCCAGCAGTGACCTCAATGAGCAGTTCTTC.

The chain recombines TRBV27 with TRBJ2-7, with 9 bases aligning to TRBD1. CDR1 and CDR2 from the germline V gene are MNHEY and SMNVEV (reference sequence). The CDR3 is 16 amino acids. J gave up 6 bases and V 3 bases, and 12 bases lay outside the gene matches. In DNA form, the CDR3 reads TGTGCCAGCAGTTTCAACAGGGGGCGAACTCCCTGCGAGCAGTACTTC. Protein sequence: CASSFNRGRTPCEQYF.

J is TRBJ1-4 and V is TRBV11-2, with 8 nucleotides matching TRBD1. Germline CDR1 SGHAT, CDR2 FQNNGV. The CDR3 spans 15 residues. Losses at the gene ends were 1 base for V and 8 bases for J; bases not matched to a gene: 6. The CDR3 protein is CASSLGRDRGEKLFF. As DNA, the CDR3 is TGTGCCAGCAGCTTAGGCCGAGACAGGGGAGAAAAACTGTTTTTT. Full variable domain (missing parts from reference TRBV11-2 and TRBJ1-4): EAGVAQSPRYKIIEKRQSVAFWCNPISGHATLYWYQQILGQGPKLLIQFQNNGVVDDSQLPKDRFSAERLKGVDSTLKIQPAKLEDSAVYLCASSLGRDRGEKLFFGSGTQLSVL.

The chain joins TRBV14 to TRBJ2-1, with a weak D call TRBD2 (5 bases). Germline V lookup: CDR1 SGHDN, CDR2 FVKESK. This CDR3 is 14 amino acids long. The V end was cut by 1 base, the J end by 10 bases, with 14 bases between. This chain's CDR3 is CASSQGWERHEQFF. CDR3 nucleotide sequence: TGTGCCAGCAGCCAAGGGTGGGAGCGTCACGAGCAGTTCTTC. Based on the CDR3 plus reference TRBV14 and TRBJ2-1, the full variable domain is EAGVTQFPSHSVIEKGQTVTLRCDPISGHDNLYWYRRVMGKEIKFLLHFVKESKQDESGMPNNRFLAERTGGTYSTLKVQPAELEDSGVYFCASSQGWERHEQFFGPGTRLTVL.

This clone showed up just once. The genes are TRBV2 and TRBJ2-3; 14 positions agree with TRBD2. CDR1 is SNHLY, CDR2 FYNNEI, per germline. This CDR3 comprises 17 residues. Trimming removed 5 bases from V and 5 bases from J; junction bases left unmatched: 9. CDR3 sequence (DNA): TGTGCCAGCAGTACCCCGGGACTAGCGGGAGAGGTAGATACGCAGTATTTT. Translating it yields CASSTPGLAGEVDTQYF.

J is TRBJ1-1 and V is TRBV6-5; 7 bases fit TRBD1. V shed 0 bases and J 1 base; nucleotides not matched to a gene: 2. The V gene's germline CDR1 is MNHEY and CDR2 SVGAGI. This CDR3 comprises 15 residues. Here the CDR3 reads CASSYSGQPNTEAFF. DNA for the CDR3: TGTGCCAGCAGTTACTCGGGACAGCCGAACACTGAAGCTTTCTTT.

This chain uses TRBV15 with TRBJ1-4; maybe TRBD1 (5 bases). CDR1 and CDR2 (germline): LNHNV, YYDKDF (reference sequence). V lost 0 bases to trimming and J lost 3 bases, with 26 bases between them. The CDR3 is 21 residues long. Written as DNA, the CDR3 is TGTGCCACCAGCAGAGACCTCCTTTACAGGAGGCGGTGGGGGGCTAATGAAAAACTGTTTTTT. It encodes CATSRDLLYRRRWGANEKLFF.

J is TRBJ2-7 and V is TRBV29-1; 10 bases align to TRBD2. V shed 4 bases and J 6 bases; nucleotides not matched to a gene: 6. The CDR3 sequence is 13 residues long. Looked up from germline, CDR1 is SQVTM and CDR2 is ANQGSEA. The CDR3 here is CSVGLAGIFEQYF. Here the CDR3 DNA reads TGCAGCGTTGGACTAGCGGGTATCTTCGAGCAGTACTTC.

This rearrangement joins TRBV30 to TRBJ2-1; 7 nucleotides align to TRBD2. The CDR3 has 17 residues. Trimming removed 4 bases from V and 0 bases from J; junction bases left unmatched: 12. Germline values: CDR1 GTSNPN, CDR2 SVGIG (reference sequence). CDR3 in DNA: TGTGCCTGGATCCTCCTAAGCGGGGTAGACTCCTACAATGAGCAGTTCTTC. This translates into CAWILLSGVDSYNEQFF.

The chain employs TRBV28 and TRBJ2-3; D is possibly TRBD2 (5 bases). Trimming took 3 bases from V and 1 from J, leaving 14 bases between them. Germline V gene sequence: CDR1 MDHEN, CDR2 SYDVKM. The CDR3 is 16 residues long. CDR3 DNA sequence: TGTGCCAGCAGTTTTGGAGGTAGGGTCCGCACAGATACGCAGTATTTT. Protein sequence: CASSFGGRVRTDTQYF.

The CDR3 protein is CASSTTSGSRNIQYF. The CDR3 bases are TGTGCCAGCAGCACGACTAGCGGGAGTCGGAACATTCAGTACTTC. The chain uses TRBV5-6 and TRBJ2-4; 12 bases are a match to TRBD2. Germline-derived CDR1 and CDR2 are SGHDT and YYEEEE. This CDR3 comprises 15 residues. V dropped 4 bases and J dropped 7; count of bases not matched to a gene: 6.

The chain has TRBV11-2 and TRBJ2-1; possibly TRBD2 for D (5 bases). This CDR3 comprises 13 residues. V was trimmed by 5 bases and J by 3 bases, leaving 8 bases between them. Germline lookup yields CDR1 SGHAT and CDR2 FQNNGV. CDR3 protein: CASSQTSYNEQFF. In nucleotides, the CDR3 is TGTGCCAGCAGCCAAACTAGCTACAATGAGCAGTTCTTC.

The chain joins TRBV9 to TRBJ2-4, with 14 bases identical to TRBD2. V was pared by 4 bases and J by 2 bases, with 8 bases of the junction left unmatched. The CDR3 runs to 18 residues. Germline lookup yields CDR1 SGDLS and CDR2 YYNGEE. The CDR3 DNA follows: TGTGCCAGCAGCTCGGGACTAGCGGGAGATGAGACCAAAAACATTCAGTACTTC. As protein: CASSSGLAGDETKNIQYF.